This is a list of T cell receptor beta chains from one sample in a study of low-dose radiotherapy and immunotherapy resistance in tumors. TCRdb redid the calling of the reads with MiXCR, one entry per CDR3 protein. The sample shows around 80,000 distinct CDR3 sequences, under 20% of them seen only once. The sample consisted of PBMCs, taken after low-dose radiotherapy plus immunotherapy. The receptor set was obtained from a male donor with prostate cancer. CDR3s include the opening cysteine and the closing phenylalanine or tryptophan. Fields, in order: CDR3 DNA, CDR3 protein, clone size, D gene, J gene, V gene. D genes are given only for firm matches. Rows may omit the clone size; those that give it use once, few, many or a size class.

TGTGCCAGCAGCGCGAGCCTTAGCGGGGAAGAGACCCAGTACTTC,CASSASLSGEETQYF,-,TRBD2,TRBJ2-5,TRBV9
TGTGCCAGTAGTATAGAAACAGGGGGGCCCACAGATACGCAGTATTTT,CASSIETGGPTDTQYF,few,TRBD1,TRBJ2-3,TRBV19
TGCGCCAGCAGCCGAGTAGCGGGAGGGGTAACAGATACGCAGTATTTT,CASSRVAGGVTDTQYF,many,TRBD2,TRBJ2-3,TRBV4-3
TGTGCCATCAGTGAATGGGGACTCGGGGGCAATGAGCAGTTCTTC,CAISEWGLGGNEQFF,many,-,TRBJ2-1,TRBV2
TGTGCCAGCAGCTCCCCAAACACAGATACGCAGTATTTT,CASSSPNTDTQYF,many,-,TRBJ2-3,TRBV7-2
TGTGCCAGCAGGGGTCCGTACAATGAGCAGTTCTTC,CASRGPYNEQFF,-,-,TRBJ2-1,TRBV6-2/TRBV6-3
TGTGCCAGCTCTTCTCGAGCGCCGAACTACAATGAGCAGTTCTTC,CASSSRAPNYNEQFF,many,-,TRBJ2-1,TRBV6-5
TGCGCCAGCAGCTCTAGCGGGGCCCGCCAAGAGACCCAGTACTTC,CASSSSGARQETQYF,-,TRBD2,TRBJ2-5,TRBV5-1
TGTGCCAGCAGTTTAGGCTTGAACAACGAGCAGTACTTC,CASSLGLNNEQYF,many,-,TRBJ2-7,TRBV28
TGTGCTAGTGGTTTGGAACAGACTAGCGGGATTAACAATGAGCAGTTCTTC,CASGLEQTSGINNEQFF,many,TRBD2,TRBJ2-1,TRBV12-5
TGCAGCGTCAGTGGTGAGGGAACTCGGTACTACACCTTC,CSVSGEGTRYYTF,many,-,TRBJ1-2,TRBV29-1
TGTGCCAGTAGTATAGGACAGCAGAACAATCAGCCCCAGCATTTT,CASSIGQQNNQPQHF,many,-,TRBJ1-5,TRBV19
TGTGCCAGCAGTTTAATGTTGGTTAGCGGGAGGGTGGAGACCCAGTACTTC,CASSLMLVSGRVETQYF,-,TRBD2,TRBJ2-5,TRBV28
TGTGCCAGCAGCTCTAGCGGGACCGAGCAGTACTTC,CASSSSGTEQYF,many,TRBD2,TRBJ2-7,TRBV5-6
TGTGCCAGCTCACCGGTGGAAGGCGGCGAGCAGTACTTC,CASSPVEGGEQYF,many,-,TRBJ2-7,TRBV18
TGCAGTGCTAGCTTGGCGGGAGGCTACGAGCAGTACTTC,CSASLAGGYEQYF,many,TRBD2,TRBJ2-7,TRBV20-1
TGTGCCAGCAGGAACCGGGACTCCGTAACCCAGTACTTC,CASRNRDSVTQYF,many,-,TRBJ2-5,TRBV6-2/TRBV6-3
TGCAGTGCTAGAGATGTCCAGGGAACACGGGGCACAGATACGCAGTATTTT,CSARDVQGTRGTDTQYF,many,-,TRBJ2-3,TRBV20-1